The next 27 T cell receptor beta chains were all read from a single sample in a study of blood T cell repertoires in COVID-19. Data came from immunoSEQ multiplex PCR; TCRdb stores just in-frame clones and leaves some out. Among 350,000 or so clones listed, 85% to 90% were seen once. Sequences were obtained from peripheral blood. The receptors originated from a man aged 18 to 35 with active or convalescent COVID-19.

The chain uses TRBV5-1 and TRBJ2-3, with D tentatively TRBD2 (7 bases). Germline V lookup: CDR1 SGHRS, CDR2 YFSETQ. The CDR3 loop spans 15 amino acids. The V and J ends lost 1 base and 4 bases respectively, with 13 bases between them. The CDR3 loop is CASSLNGGPADTQYF. Written as DNA, the CDR3 is TGCGCCAGCAGCTTGAACGGGGGGCCCGCAGATACGCAGTATTTT.

This clone was observed once. This sequence joins TRBV28 and TRBJ2-7; 12 bases are shared with TRBD2. Germline V gene lookup returns CDR1 MDHEN and CDR2 SYDVKM. Unmatched junction bases numbered 13, after V lost 3 bases and J lost 4 bases. The CDR3 is made up of 18 amino acids. CDR3 sequence: CASSFYREASGRDYEQYF. The CDR3, as DNA: TGTGCCAGCAGTTTTTACAGGGAGGCTAGCGGGAGGGATTACGAGCAGTACTTC.

This chain links TRBV28 with TRBJ2-2, with TRBD2 as a possible D gene (5 bases). Germline V CDR1 and CDR2: MDHEN, SYDVKM. The V and J ends lost 5 bases and 6 bases respectively, with 13 bases between them. CDR3 size: 14 residues. The CDR3 sequence: CASSQKTRAGELFF. In DNA form, the CDR3 reads TGTGCCAGCAGTCAGAAAACGAGGGCCGGGGAGCTGTTTTTT. Full variable domain (rest looked up from reference TRBV28 and TRBJ2-2): DVKVTQSSRYLVKRTGEKVFLECVQDMDHENMFWYRQDPGLGLRLIYFSYDVKMKEKGDIPEGYSVSREKKERFSLILESASTNQTSMYLCASSQKTRAGELFFGEGSRLTVL.

This chain links TRBV19 with TRBJ1-5, with 8 positions matching TRBD1. This CDR3 spans 15 amino acids. Looked up from germline, CDR1 is LNHDA and CDR2 is SQIVND (reference sequence). V trimming: 3 bases; J trimming: 3 bases; junction bases outside the gene matches: 4. The CDR3 bases are TGTGCCAGTAGTATTCTGACAGGGGACAATCAGCCCCAGCATTTT. This translates into CASSILTGDNQPQHF.

This clone was found once. The rearrangement joins TRBV13 to TRBJ1-4; D uncertain. V was shortened by 6 bases and J by 6 bases, with 11 bases between the two germline ends. The CDR3 is 13 residues long. Germline CDR1 and CDR2: PRHDT and FYEKMQ (reference sequence). The CDR3 sequence: CASSAERHEKLFF. CDR3 DNA sequence: TGTGCCAGCAGTGCGGAGAGACATGAAAAACTGTTTTTT.

This clone was counted only a few times. J is TRBJ1-1 and V is TRBV15; D gene uncertain. Germline values: CDR1 LNHNV, CDR2 YYDKDF (reference sequence). The ends were cut back, 0 bases at V and 0 bases at J, with 5 bases in the middle. The CDR3 is 14 amino acids. In nucleotides, the CDR3 is TGTGCCACCAGCAGAGATCGGGTGAACACTGAAGCTTTCTTT. This codes for CATSRDRVNTEAFF.

The chain uses TRBV5-1 and TRBJ2-5, with a weak D call TRBD1 (6 bases). V was cut by 2 bases and J by 3 bases, with 8 bases left in between. Germline assignment: CDR1 SGHRS and CDR2 YFSETQ. The CDR3 runs to 13 residues. This CDR3 reads CASSLGGEETQYF. DNA for the CDR3: TGCGCCAGCAGCTTAGGGGGAGAAGAGACCCAGTACTTC. Combining the CDR3 with reference TRBV5-1 and TRBJ2-5 gives the whole variable domain KAGVTQTPRYLIKTRGQQVTLSCSPISGHRSVSWYQQTPGQGLQFLFEYFSETQRNKGNFPGRFSGRQFSNSRSEMNVSTLELGDSALYLCASSLGGEETQYFGPGTRLLVL.

The chain couples TRBV7-9 to TRBJ2-7; D unclear. The CDR3 loop spans 17 amino acids. Per germline, CDR1 SEHNR and CDR2 FQNEAQ (reference sequence). The V end was cut by 5 bases, the J end by 0 bases, with 20 bases between. The CDR3 is CASSEIASRVSSYEQYF. In DNA form, the CDR3 reads TGTGCCAGCAGCGAGATAGCCAGCCGGGTCAGCTCCTACGAGCAGTACTTC.

V usage is TRBV7-3 and J usage is TRBJ2-5; the D gene is possibly TRBD2 (6 bases). The V gene lost 3 bases and the J gene lost 4 bases, with 12 bases spanning the gap. This CDR3 comprises 14 residues. Germline-derived CDR1 and CDR2 are SGHTA and FQGTGA. CDR3 loop: CASSFAGGGETQYF. The CDR3 coding sequence is TGTGCCAGCAGCTTTGCCGGGGGAGGAGAGACCCAGTACTTC.

The chain recombines TRBV5-5 with TRBJ2-3, with 7 bases fitting TRBD2. Losses at the gene ends were 3 bases for V and 6 bases for J; bases not matched to a gene: 4. There are 13 residues in the CDR3. Germline values: CDR1 SGHKS, CDR2 YYEKEE (reference sequence). The CDR3 nucleotides read TGTGCCAGCAGCTCGGGACTACCCGATACGCAGTATTTT. Its protein product is CASSSGLPDTQYF.

J is TRBJ1-2 and V is TRBV27; TRBD1 aligns across 10 bases. The CDR3 is 13 residues long. The V gene end was trimmed by 7 bases and the J gene end by 8 bases; junction bases not matched to a gene: 7. Looked up from germline, CDR1 is MNHEY and CDR2 is SMNVEV (reference sequence). CDR3 DNA sequence: TGTGCCAGCACCCGACAGGGGGCGGACGGCTACACCTTC. It yields the protein CASTRQGADGYTF.

This sequence joins TRBV7-2 and TRBJ2-7; D gene uncertain. The V gene lost 5 bases and the J gene lost 2 bases, with 7 bases spanning the gap. The CDR3 has 12 residues. Germline CDR1 SGHTA, CDR2 FQGNSA. The CDR3 nucleotides are TGTGCCAGCAGCATCCCGGCCTACGAGCAGTACTTC. Amino acid sequence: CASSIPAYEQYF.

This chain joins TRBV18 and TRBJ1-1; 8 positions agree with TRBD1. The CDR3 runs to 16 residues. Trimming at V came to 4 bases and at J to 4 bases, leaving 11 bases not matched to a gene. The V gene's germline CDR1 is KGHSH and CDR2 LQKENI. CDR3 DNA: TGTGCCAGCTCACAGACCGTCGGGACAGGTCCCACTGAAGCTTTCTTT. Its protein product is CASSQTVGTGPTEAFF. The variable domain in full, with the rest retrieved from reference TRBV18 and TRBJ1-1, is NAGVMQNPRHLVRRRGQEARLRCSPMKGHSHVYWYRQLPEEGLKFMVYLQKENIIDESGMPKERFSAEFPKEGPSILRIQQVVRGDSAAYFCASSQTVGTGPTEAFFGQGTRLTVV.

This rearrangement joins TRBV3-1 (or the pseudogene TRBV3-2) to TRBJ2-3, with 9 bases identical to TRBD2. Trimming took 3 bases from V and 6 from J; bases not matched to a gene: 16. CDR1 is LGHDT and CDR2 is YNNKEL in the germline V gene (reference sequence). The CDR3 runs to 18 residues. CDR3 coding DNA: TGTGCCAGCAGCCACCATTCCGAGGGGGGCGGGGGGGCGGATACGCAGTATTTT. Its protein product is CASSHHSEGGGGADTQYF.

This chain connects TRBV6-5 to TRBJ1-5; D unresolved. This CDR3 has 16 residues. CDR1 is MNHEY, CDR2 SVGAGI, per germline. Trimming pared 0 bases from V and 0 bases from J, leaving 9 bases between. CDR3 region: CASSYSIVYSNQPQHF. The CDR3 DNA sequence: TGTGCCAGCAGTTACTCGATAGTTTATAGCAATCAGCCCCAGCATTTT.

The rearrangement links TRBV6-5 to TRBJ1-5; 7 positions match TRBD1. The CDR3 runs 15 residues. The germline V gene encodes CDR1 MNHEY and CDR2 SVGAGI. The J segment lost 4 bases and the V segment lost 5 bases, leaving 8 bases of the junction unmatched. In DNA form, the CDR3 reads TGTGCCAGCAGTAAATACTTGACAGGGAATCAGCCCCAGCATTTT. Translated, it gives CASSKYLTGNQPQHF.

The chain carries TRBV4-1 and TRBJ2-2; 8 positions match TRBD1. Germline CDR1 reads MGHRA; CDR2 reads YSYEKL. The CDR3 runs to 17 residues. J was trimmed by 0 bases and V by 0 bases; bases with no gene match: 3. CDR3 in amino acids: CASSQDAQGANTGELFF. CDR3 in DNA: TGCGCCAGCAGCCAAGATGCACAGGGGGCGAACACCGGGGAGCTGTTTTTT.

This chain joins TRBV6-4 and TRBJ2-3; the match to TRBD2 covers 10 bases. Germline CDR1 reads MRHNA; CDR2 reads SNTAGT. The CDR3 spans 14 residues. V lost 3 bases, J lost 3 bases, and 0 bases stayed unmatched. The CDR3 protein is CASSEGLATDTQYF. The CDR3 nucleotides read TGTGCCAGCAGTGAGGGACTAGCGACAGATACGCAGTATTTT.

The chain has TRBV4-1 and TRBJ2-7, with D possibly matching TRBD2 (7 bases). V was pared by 1 base and J by 3 bases, with 19 bases between. Germline V gives CDR1 MGHRA, CDR2 YSYEKL. This CDR3 region has 17 residues. CDR3 region: CASSQVPGEGFNYEQYF. CDR3 DNA sequence: TGCGCCAGCAGCCAAGTCCCAGGGGAGGGTTTTAACTACGAGCAGTACTTC.

The rearrangement joins TRBV7-2 to TRBJ1-6, with TRBD1 matching 8 bases. In germline, CDR1 is SGHTA, CDR2 FQGNSA. The ends lost 2 bases at V and 10 bases at J; junction bases unmatched: 7. CDR3 length: 15 residues. The CDR3 nucleotides are TGTGCCAGCAGCTTACCAGGACAGGGCGTCTCACCCCTCCACTTT. Amino acid sequence: CASSLPGQGVSPLHF.

The chain links TRBV11-2 to TRBJ2-7; D not resolved. CDR1 and CDR2 (germline): SGHAT, FQNNGV. The CDR3 spans 11 residues. The V end lost 8 bases, the J end lost 3 bases, and 8 bases lay between the germline ends. The CDR3 protein is CASGQLYEQYF. Here the CDR3 DNA reads TGTGCCAGCGGGCAGCTCTACGAGCAGTACTTC.

This rearrangement joins TRBV18 to TRBJ2-7; 7 nucleotides line up with TRBD2. Germline V lookup: CDR1 KGHSH, CDR2 LQKENI. The ends lost 5 bases at V and 3 bases at J; junction bases unmatched: 10. This CDR3 has 15 residues. The CDR3 region is CASSGGGTPLYEQYF. The CDR3 region has the DNA TGTGCCAGCTCAGGGGGGGGGACCCCGCTCTACGAGCAGTACTTC.

This chain links TRBV7-6 with TRBJ2-3, with 9 bases fitting TRBD2. V lost 6 bases and J lost 6; bases outside the gene matches: 10. This CDR3 has 15 amino acids. Per germline, CDR1 SGHVS and CDR2 FNYEAQ. CDR3 sequence: CASSLSGGAGDTQYF. DNA of the CDR3: TGTGCCAGCAGTCTTAGCGGGGGAGCAGGGGATACGCAGTATTTT.

This clone was found a few times. Other DNA sequences in this sample translate to the same CDR3. This chain links TRBV19 with TRBJ1-1; D is undetermined. The V and J ends lost 1 base and 6 bases respectively, with 6 bases between them. Germline loops: CDR1 LNHDA, CDR2 SQIVND (reference sequence). The CDR3 runs to 12 residues. The CDR3 DNA follows: TGTGCCAGTAGTATAGGAGGAGCTGAAGCTTTCTTT. This gives the protein CASSIGGAEAFF.

J is TRBJ2-2 and V is TRBV19; D gene unclear. The V end was cut by 8 bases, the J end by 1 base, with 11 bases between. Germline V gene data show CDR1 as LNHDA and CDR2 as SQIVND (reference sequence). This CDR3 has 14 residues. CDR3 region: CASGHPRNTGELFF. Written as DNA, the CDR3 is TGTGCCAGTGGCCACCCTAGGAACACCGGGGAGCTGTTTTTT.

The chain recombines TRBV2 with TRBJ1-1, with TRBD1 matching over 8 bases. Germline CDR1 is SNHLY and CDR2 is FYNNEI. The CDR3 totals 13 residues. Trimming at V came to 3 bases and at J to 6 bases, leaving 3 bases not matched to a gene. The CDR3 here is CASSEDRVAEAFF. The DNA of the CDR3 is TGTGCCAGCAGTGAGGACAGGGTAGCTGAAGCTTTCTTT.

This chain uses TRBV29-1 with TRBJ1-5; D is perhaps TRBD1 (5 bases). Germline V gene lookup returns CDR1 SQVTM and CDR2 ANQGSEA. Between the trimmed V and J ends, which lost 6 bases and 3 bases, there was a span of 12 bases. The CDR3 is 13 amino acids. In nucleotides, the CDR3 is TGCAGCGTAAGTCACAGGCCCAATCAGCCCCAGCATTTT. This encodes CSVSHRPNQPQHF. Looking up the rest from reference TRBV29-1 and TRBJ1-5 gives the full variable domain: SAVISQKPSRDICQRGTSLTIQCQVDSQVTMMFWYRQQPGQSLTLIATANQGSEATYESGFVIDKFPISRPNLTFSTLTVSNMSPEDSSIYLCSVSHRPNQPQHFGDGTRLSIL.